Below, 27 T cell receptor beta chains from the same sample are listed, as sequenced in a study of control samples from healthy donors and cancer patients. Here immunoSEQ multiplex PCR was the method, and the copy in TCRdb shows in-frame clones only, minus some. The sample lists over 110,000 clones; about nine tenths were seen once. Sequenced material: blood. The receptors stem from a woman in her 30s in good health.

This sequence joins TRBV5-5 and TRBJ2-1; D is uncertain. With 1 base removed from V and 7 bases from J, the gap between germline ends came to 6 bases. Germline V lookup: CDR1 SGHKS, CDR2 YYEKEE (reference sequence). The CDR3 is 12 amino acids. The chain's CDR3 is CASSLYPNEQFF. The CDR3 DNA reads TGTGCCAGCAGCTTGTATCCAAATGAGCAGTTCTTC.

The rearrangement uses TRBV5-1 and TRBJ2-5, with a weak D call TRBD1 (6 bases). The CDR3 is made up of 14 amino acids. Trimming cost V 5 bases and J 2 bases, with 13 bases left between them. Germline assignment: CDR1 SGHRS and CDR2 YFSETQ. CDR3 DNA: TGCGCCAGCAGGTATGGGACACCTCAAGAGACCCAGTACTTC. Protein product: CASRYGTPQETQYF.

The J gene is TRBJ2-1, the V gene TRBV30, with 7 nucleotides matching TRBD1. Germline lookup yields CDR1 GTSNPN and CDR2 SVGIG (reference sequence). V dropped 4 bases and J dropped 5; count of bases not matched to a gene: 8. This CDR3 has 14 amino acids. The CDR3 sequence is CAWNGGQANNEQFF. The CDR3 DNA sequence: TGTGCCTGGAATGGCGGACAGGCAAACAATGAGCAGTTCTTC.

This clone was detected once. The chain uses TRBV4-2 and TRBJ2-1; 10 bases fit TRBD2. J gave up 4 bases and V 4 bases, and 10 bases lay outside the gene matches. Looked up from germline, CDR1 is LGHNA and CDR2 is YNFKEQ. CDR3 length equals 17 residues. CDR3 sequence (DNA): TGTGCCAGCAGCCGACAAGAAAGGACTAGCGGATACAATGAGCAGTTCTTC. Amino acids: CASSRQERTSGYNEQFF.

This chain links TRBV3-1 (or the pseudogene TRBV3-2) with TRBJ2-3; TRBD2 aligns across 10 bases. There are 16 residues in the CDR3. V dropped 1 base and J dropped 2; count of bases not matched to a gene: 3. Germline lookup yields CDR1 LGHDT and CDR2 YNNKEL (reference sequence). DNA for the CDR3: TGTGCCAGCAGCCAAGTGGGACTAGCGAACACAGATACGCAGTATTTT. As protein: CASSQVGLANTDTQYF.

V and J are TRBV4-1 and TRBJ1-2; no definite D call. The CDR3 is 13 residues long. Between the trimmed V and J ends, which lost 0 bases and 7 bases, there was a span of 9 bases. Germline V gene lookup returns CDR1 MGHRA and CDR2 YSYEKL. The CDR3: CASSQDRARGYTF. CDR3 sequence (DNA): TGCGCCAGCAGCCAAGATAGGGCTCGTGGCTACACCTTC.

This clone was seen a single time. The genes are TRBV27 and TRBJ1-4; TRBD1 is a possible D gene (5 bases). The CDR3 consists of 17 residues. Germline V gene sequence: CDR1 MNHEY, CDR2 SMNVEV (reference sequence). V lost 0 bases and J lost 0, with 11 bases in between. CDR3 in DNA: TGTGCCAGCAGTTTATCCTGGCAGACAGCAACTAATGAAAAACTGTTTTTT. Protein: CASSLSWQTATNEKLFF. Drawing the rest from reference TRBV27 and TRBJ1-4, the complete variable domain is EAQVTQNPRYLITVTGKKLTVTCSQNMNHEYMSWYRQDPGLGLRQIYYSMNVEVTDKGDVPEGYKVSRKEKRNFPLILESPSPNQTSLYFCASSLSWQTATNEKLFFGSGTQLSVL.

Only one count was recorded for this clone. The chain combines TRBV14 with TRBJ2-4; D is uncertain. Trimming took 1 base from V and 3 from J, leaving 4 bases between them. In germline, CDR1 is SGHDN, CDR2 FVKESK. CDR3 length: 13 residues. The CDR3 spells CASSQGVKNIQYF. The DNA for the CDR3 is TGTGCCAGCAGCCAAGGCGTCAAAAACATTCAGTACTTC.

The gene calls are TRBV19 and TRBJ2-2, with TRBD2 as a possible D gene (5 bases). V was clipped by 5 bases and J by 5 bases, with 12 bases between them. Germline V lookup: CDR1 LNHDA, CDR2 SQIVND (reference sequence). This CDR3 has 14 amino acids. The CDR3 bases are TGTGCCAGTAGTGGCATGACTAAGACCGGGGAGCTGTTTTTT. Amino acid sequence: CASSGMTKTGELFF.

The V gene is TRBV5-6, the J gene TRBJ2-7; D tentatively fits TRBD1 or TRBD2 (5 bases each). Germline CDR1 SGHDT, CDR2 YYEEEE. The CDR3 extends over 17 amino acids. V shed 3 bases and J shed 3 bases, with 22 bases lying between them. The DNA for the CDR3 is TGTGCCAGCAGCTCAAGGATGGGGTGGGGGAACCACTACGAGCAGTACTTC. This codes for CASSSRMGWGNHYEQYF.

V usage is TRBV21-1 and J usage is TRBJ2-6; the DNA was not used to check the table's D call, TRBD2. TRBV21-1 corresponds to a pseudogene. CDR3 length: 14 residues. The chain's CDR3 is CASTNRIGANVLTF. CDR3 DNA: TGTGCCAGCACCAATAGAATTGGGGCCAACGTCCTGACTTTC.

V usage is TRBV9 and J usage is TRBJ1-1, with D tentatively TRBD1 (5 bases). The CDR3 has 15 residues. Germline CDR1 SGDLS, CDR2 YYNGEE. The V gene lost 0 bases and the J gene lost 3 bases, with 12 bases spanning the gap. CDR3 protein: CASSVAPGGDTEAFF. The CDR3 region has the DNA TGTGCCAGCAGCGTAGCTCCGGGAGGGGACACTGAAGCTTTCTTT. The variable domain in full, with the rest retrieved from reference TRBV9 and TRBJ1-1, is DSGVTQTPKHLITATGQRVTLRCSPRSGDLSVYWYQQSLDQGLQFLIQYYNGEERAKGNILERFSAQQFPDLHSELNLSSLELGDSALYFCASSVAPGGDTEAFFGQGTRLTVV.

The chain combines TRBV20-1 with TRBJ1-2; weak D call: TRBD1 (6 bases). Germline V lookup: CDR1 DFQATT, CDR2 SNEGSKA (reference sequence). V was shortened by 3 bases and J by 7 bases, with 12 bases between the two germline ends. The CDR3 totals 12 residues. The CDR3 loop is CSASLQGGGYTF. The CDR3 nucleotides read TGCAGTGCTAGTTTACAGGGCGGTGGCTACACCTTC.

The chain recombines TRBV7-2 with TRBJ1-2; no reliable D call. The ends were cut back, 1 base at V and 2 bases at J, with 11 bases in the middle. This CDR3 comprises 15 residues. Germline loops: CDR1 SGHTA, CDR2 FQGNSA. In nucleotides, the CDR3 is TGTGCCAGCAGCTTAGAAGTCAGTTTAAACTATGGCTACACCTTC. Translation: CASSLEVSLNYGYTF.

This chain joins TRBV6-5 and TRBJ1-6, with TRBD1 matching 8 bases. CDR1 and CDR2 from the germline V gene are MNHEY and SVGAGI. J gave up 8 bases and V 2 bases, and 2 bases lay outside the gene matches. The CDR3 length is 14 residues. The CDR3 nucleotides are TGTGCCAGCAGTTACGTACAGGGGGATTCACCCCTCCACTTT. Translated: CASSYVQGDSPLHF.

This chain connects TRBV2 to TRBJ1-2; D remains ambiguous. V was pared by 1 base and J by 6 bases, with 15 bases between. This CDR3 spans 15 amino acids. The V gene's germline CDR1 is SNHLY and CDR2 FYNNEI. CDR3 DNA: TGTGCCAGCAGTGAAGGCAGGTCGGACTTAGATGGCTACACCTTC. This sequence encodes CASSEGRSDLDGYTF.

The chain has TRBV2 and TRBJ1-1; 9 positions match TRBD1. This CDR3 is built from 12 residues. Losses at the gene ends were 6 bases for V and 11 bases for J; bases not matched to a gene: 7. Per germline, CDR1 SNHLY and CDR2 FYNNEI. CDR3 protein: CASRNRGRMAFF. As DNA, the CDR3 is TGTGCCAGCAGGAACAGGGGGCGCATGGCTTTCTTT.

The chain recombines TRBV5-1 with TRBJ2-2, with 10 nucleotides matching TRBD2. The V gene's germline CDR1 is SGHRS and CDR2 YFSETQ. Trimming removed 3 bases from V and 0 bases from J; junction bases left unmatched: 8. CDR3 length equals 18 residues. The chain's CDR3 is CASSWVTSGHANTGELFF. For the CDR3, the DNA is TGCGCCAGCAGCTGGGTGACTAGCGGGCACGCGAACACCGGGGAGCTGTTTTTT.

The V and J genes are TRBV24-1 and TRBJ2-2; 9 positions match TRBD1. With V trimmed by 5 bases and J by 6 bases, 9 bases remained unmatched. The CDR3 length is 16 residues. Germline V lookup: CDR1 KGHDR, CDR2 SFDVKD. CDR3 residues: CATSAPTGGFAGELFF. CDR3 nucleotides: TGTGCCACCAGTGCCCCGACAGGGGGTTTTGCCGGGGAGCTGTTTTTT.

The CDR3 nucleotides read TGTGCCAGTAGGCCCGGACAGGGAAGAACTAACTATGGCTACACCTTC. As protein: CASRPGQGRTNYGYTF. This chain links TRBV19 with TRBJ1-2, with 8 bases that match TRBD1. CDR3 length: 16 residues. CDR1 and CDR2 (germline): LNHDA, SQIVND (reference sequence). V dropped 6 bases and J dropped 0; count of bases not matched to a gene: 9.

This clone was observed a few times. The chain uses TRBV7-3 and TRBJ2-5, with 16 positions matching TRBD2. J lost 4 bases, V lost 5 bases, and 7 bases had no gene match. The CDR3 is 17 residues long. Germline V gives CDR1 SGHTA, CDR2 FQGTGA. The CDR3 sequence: CASSPGLAGGPGETQYF. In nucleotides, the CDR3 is TGTGCCAGCAGCCCGGGACTAGCGGGAGGGCCAGGAGAGACCCAGTACTTC.

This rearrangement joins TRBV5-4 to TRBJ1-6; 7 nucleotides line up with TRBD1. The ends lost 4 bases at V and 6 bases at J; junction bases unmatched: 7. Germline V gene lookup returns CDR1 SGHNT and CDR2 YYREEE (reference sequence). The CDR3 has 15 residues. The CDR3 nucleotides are TGTGCCAGCAGCATCCGACAGGGTACTAATTCACCCCTCCACTTT. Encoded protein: CASSIRQGTNSPLHF.

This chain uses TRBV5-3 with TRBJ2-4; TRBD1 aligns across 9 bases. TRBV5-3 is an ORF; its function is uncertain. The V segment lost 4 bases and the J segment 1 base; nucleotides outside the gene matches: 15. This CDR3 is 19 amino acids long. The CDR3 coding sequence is TGTGCCAGAAGCCCGAAAACGTGGGGGACAGGGCTCGCCAAAAACATTCAGTACTTC. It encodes CARSPKTWGTGLAKNIQYF.

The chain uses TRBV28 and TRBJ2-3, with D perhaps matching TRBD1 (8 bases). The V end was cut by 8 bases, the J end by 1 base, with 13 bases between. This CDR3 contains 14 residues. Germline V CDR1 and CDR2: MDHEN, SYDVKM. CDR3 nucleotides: TGTGCCAGCCTACAGGGGGGGGGCACAGATACGCAGTATTTT. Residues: CASLQGGGTDTQYF.

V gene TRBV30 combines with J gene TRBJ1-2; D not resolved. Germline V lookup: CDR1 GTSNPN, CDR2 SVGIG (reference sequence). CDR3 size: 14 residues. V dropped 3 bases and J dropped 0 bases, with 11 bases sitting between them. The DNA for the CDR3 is TGTGCCTGGAGCCCCCAATTAACTAACTATGGCTACACCTTC. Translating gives CAWSPQLTNYGYTF.

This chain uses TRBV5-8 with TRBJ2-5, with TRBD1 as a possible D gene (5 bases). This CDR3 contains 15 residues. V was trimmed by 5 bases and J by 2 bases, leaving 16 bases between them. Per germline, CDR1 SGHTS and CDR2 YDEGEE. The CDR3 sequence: CASRKGQITQETQYF. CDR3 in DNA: TGTGCCAGCAGAAAGGGGCAGATTACTCAAGAGACCCAGTACTTC.

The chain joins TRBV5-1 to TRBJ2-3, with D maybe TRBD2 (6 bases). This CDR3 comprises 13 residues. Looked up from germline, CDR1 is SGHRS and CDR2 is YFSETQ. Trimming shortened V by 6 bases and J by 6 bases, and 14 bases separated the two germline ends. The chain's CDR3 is CASTSTSFDTQYF. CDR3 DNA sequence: TGCGCCAGCACCTCGACTAGTTTTGATACGCAGTATTTT.